This TCR beta chain was captured in a study of CD8+ T cells in alopecia areata. The study's findings and limits: Affected scalp, especially in alopecia totalis/universalis, had a higher clonality than normal scalp did.

Extracted RNA was reverse transcribed, and the resulting cDNA served as sequencing template. Sequencing used immunoSEQ multiplex PCR; TCRdb keeps in-frame clones, though not all of them. Of about 110,000 clones in the sample, 59% were seen once. CDR1 and CDR2 from the germline V gene are MNHEY and SMNVEV (reference sequence). Trimming took 0 bases from V and 5 from J, leaving 14 bases between them. This CDR3 contains 15 residues. On this clone: Its antigen is not known.

The chain uses TRBV27 and TRBJ2-7, with D possibly matching TRBD1 (7 bases). Sequencing was performed on CD8+ T cells sorted from blood. This TCR was sampled from a human donor in good health. The CDR3 here is CASSLSSAGGNEQYF. CDR3 nucleotide sequence: TGTGCCAGCAGTTTATCGAGCGCAGGGGGGAACGAGCAGTACTTC.